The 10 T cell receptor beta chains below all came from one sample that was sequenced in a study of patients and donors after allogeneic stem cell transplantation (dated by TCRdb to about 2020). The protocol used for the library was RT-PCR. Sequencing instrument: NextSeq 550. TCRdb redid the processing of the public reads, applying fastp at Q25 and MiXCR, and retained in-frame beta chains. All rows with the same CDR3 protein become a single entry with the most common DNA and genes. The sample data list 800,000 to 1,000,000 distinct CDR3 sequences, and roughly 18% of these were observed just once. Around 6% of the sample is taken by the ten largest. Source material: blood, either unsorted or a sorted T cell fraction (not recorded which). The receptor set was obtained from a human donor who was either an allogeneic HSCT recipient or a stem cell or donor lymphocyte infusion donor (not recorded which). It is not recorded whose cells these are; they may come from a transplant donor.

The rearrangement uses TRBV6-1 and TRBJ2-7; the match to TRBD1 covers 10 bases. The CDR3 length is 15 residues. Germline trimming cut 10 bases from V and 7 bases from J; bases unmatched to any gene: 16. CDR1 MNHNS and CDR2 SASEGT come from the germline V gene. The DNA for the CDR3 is TGTGCCACCATACCCCCGGGGGACAGGGGTCGAGAGCAGTACTTC. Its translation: CATIPPGDRGREQYF.

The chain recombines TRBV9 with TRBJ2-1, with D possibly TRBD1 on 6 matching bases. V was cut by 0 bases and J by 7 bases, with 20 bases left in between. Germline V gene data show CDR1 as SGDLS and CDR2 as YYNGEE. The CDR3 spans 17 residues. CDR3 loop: CASSVDSGWGRLNEQFF. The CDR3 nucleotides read TGTGCCAGCAGCGTAGATTCGGGTTGGGGGCGATTGAATGAGCAGTTCTTC.

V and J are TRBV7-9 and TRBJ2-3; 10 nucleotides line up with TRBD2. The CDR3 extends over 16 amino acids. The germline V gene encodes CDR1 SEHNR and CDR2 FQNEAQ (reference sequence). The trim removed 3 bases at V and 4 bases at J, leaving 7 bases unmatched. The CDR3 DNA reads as TGTGCCAGCAGCTTCCCGCCTAGCGGGGGTCCAGATACGCAGTATTTT. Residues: CASSFPPSGGPDTQYF.

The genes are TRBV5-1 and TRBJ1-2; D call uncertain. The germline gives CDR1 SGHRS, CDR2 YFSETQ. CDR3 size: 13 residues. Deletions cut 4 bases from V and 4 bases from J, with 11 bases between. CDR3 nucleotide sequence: TGCGCCAGCAGCCCCGATCCCTCCTATGGCTACACCTTC. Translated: CASSPDPSYGYTF.

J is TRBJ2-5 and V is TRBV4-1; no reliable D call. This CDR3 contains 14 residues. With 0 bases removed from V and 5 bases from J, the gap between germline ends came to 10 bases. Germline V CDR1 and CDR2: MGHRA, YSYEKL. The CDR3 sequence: CASSQEGLGETQYF. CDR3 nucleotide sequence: TGCGCCAGCAGCCAAGAAGGGTTGGGCGAGACCCAGTACTTC.

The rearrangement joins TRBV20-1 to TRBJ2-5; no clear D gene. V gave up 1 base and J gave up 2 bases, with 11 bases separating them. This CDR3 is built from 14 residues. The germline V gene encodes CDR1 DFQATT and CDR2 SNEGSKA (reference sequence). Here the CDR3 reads CSARAPWGQETQYF. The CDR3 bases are TGCAGTGCTAGAGCTCCCTGGGGACAAGAGACCCAGTACTTC.

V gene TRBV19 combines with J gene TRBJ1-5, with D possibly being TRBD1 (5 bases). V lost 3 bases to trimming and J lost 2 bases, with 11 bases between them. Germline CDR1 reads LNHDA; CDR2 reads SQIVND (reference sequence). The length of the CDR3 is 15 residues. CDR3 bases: TGTGCCAGTAGTATCGCCGGGACGCGCAATCAGCCCCAGCATTTT. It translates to CASSIAGTRNQPQHF.

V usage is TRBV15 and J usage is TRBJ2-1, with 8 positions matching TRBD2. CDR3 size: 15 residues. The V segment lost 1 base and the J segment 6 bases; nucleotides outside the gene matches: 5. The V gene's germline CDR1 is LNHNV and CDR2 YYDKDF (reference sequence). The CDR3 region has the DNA TGTGCCACCAGCAGAGTTCCGGGGGGGCCCAATGAGCAGTTCTTC. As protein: CATSRVPGGPNEQFF.

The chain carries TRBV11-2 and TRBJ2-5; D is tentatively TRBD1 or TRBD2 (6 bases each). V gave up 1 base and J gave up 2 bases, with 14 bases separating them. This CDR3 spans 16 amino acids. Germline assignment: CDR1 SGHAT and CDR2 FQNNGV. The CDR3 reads CASSLVTGAAQETQYF. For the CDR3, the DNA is TGTGCCAGCAGCTTAGTGACGGGGGCCGCTCAAGAGACCCAGTACTTC.

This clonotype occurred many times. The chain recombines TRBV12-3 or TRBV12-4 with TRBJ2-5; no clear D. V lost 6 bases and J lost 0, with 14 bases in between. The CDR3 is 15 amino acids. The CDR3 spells CASSPSGRNQETQYF. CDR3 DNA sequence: TGTGCCAGCAGCCCCTCCGGACGTAACCAAGAGACCCAGTACTTC.